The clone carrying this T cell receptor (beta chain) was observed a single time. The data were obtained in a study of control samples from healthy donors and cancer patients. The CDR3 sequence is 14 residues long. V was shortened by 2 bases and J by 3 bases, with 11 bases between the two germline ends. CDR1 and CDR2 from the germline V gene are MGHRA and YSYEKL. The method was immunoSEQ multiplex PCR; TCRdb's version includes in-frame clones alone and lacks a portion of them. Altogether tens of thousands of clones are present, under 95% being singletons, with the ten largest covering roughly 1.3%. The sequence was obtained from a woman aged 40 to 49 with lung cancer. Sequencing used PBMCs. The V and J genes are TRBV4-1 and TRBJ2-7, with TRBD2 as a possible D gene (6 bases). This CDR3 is CASSQKEGVYEQYF. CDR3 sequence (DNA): TGCGCCAGCAGCCAAAAGGAGGGAGTCTACGAGCAGTACTTC.